This T cell receptor (beta chain) was recorded in a study of shared clonotypes between healthy human individuals. Study results and limitations: Clonotype sharing among donors, it was expected, would be affected by sequencing depth. Between a handful of donors, naive CD4 clonotypes were shared at a level of around 5.2%.

The authors divided CD4+ cells into CD45RA+ naive and CD45RA-negative memory subsets. Comment on this clone: Its antigen is unknown.

The method was immunoSEQ multiplex PCR; TCRdb's version includes in-frame clones alone and lacks a portion of them. The sample consists of 1.4 million or so clones, around 98.5% of them appearing once. Germline V CDR1 and CDR2: MDHEN, SYDVKM. V dropped 3 bases and J dropped 4 bases, with 9 bases sitting between them. The CDR3 runs 13 residues. The clonotype comes from a man aged 30-40 years in good health. The rearrangement uses TRBV28 and TRBJ2-5; D not certain. The sequenced sample consisted of naive CD4+ T cells sorted from blood. The sample's subset: CD45RA+ positively selected. The CDR3 bases are TGTGCCAGCAGTTTTGCCTACGGAGAGACCCAGTACTTC. The encoded protein is CASSFAYGETQYF.